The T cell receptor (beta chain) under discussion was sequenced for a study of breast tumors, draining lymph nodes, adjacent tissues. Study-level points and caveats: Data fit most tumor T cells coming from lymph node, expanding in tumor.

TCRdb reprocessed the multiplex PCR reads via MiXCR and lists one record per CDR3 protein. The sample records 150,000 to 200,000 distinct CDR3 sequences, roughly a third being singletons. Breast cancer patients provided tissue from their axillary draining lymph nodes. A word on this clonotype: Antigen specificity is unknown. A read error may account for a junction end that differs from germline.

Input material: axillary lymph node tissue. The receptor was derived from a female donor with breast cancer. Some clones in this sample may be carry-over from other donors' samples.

The CDR3 loop reads CASQGPYEQYF. The CDR3 DNA sequence: TGTGCCAGCCAGGGGCCCTACGAGCAGTACTTC. V and J are TRBV10-1 and TRBJ2-7, with a possible D match to TRBD1 (6 bases). The germline CDR1 and CDR2 sequences are WNHNN and SYGVQD (reference sequence). There are 11 residues in the CDR3.